Shown below are 28 T cell receptor beta chains from a single sample sequenced in a study of CD8+CD57+ T cells in acquired aplastic anemia. CDR3 and TCR beta VDJ profiling relied on a genomic DNA template. TCRdb reprocessed the reads with MiXCR, giving one entry per CDR3 protein. The table records about 180,000 distinct CDR3 sequences, 46% of them present only once. Sequencing input: sorted CD4+, CD8+, or CD8+CD57+ T cells (not recorded which) from PBMCs. The receptors originated from a human donor in good health.

There are many counts of this clonotype. This chain joins TRBV6-1 and TRBJ1-2; tentatively, D is TRBD1 (6 bases). The CDR3 has 14 amino acids. Germline loops: CDR1 MNHNS, CDR2 SASEGT. Trimming left V 7 bases short and J 4 bases short, with 16 bases between. The CDR3 loop is CASTRQAVPYGYTF. The CDR3 DNA reads as TGTGCCAGCACCCGACAGGCGGTCCCCTATGGCTACACCTTC.

To note about this clonotype: A much larger clone lies one base from this, so it may be a read error. No conserved phenylalanine or tryptophan ends this CDR3, so it is likely a read error. This chain uses TRBV11-3 with TRBJ2-1; no clear D. Germline CDR1 SGHNT, CDR2 YENEEA. The V end lost 1 base, the J end lost 6 bases, and 4 bases lay between the germline ends. The CDR3 is 12 amino acids. The CDR3 DNA is TGTGCCAGCAGCTTAGGGACCAATGAGCAGTTCCTC. It is translated as CASSLGTNEQFL.

The table lists this clonotype with many counts. This chain connects TRBV19 to TRBJ2-3; D call uncertain. Germline assignment: CDR1 LNHDA and CDR2 SQIVND (reference sequence). V was trimmed by 5 bases and J by 6 bases, leaving 15 bases between them. The CDR3 is 14 residues long. The CDR3 coding sequence is TGTGCCAGTAGTGTCGCGGCGTTCCCCGATACGCAGTATTTT. It specifies CASSVAAFPDTQYF.

This clonotype was observed a handful of times. A much more abundant neighbour one base away suggests this may be a read error. The rearrangement joins TRBV9 to TRBJ1-2; unclear D gene. The CDR3 has 14 amino acids. CDR1 is SGDLS and CDR2 is YYNGEE in the germline V gene. CDR3 coding DNA: TGTGCCAGCAGCGTAGACGTAGGGAACTATGGCTGCACCTTC. It translates to CASSVDVGNYGCTF.

The chain recombines TRBV15 with TRBJ2-7; TRBD2 matches 8 bases. In germline, CDR1 is LNHNV, CDR2 YYDKDF (reference sequence). This CDR3 spans 16 amino acids. Unmatched junction bases numbered 6, after V lost 0 bases and J lost 2 bases. Here the CDR3 reads CATSRERAGGTYEQYF. CDR3 coding DNA: TGTGCCACCAGCAGAGAACGGGCGGGGGGAACCTACGAGCAGTACTTC.

This clonotype appeared many times. CDR3 sequence reads: CASTPAGVVWEQFF. The DNA for the CDR3 is TGTGCCAGTACCCCCGCGGGAGTAGTATGGGAGCAGTTCTTC. The J gene is TRBJ2-1, the V gene TRBV19; TRBD2 matches 7 bases. Germline CDR1 reads LNHDA; CDR2 reads SQIVND (reference sequence). The CDR3 is 14 amino acids. The junction had 13 bases not matched to a gene; V was cut back by 7 bases and J by 10 bases.

This clonotype was recorded at least ten times. The genes are TRBV2 and TRBJ2-7; D may match TRBD1 or TRBD2 (5 bases each). There are 14 residues in the CDR3. Germline V gives CDR1 SNHLY, CDR2 FYNNEI. Trimming removed 6 bases at V and 2 bases at J, with 14 bases between. CDR3 loop: CASRIPGRTYEQYF. The DNA for the CDR3 is TGTGCCAGCAGGATACCGGGACGCACCTACGAGCAGTACTTC. The full variable domain, its missing parts supplied by reference TRBV2 and TRBJ2-7, is EPEVTQTPSHQVTQMGQEVILRCVPISNHLYFYWYRQILGQKVEFLVSFYNNEISEKSEIFDDQFSVERPDGSNFTLKIRSTKLEDSAMYFCASRIPGRTYEQYFGPGTRLTVT.

In its sample, this clonotype was seen a few times. The rearrangement uses TRBV18 and TRBJ2-1; D perhaps matches TRBD2 (5 bases). The CDR3 covers 11 residues. V was clipped by 6 bases and J by 8 bases, with 8 bases between them. Germline assignment: CDR1 KGHSH and CDR2 LQKENI. The CDR3 nucleotides are TGTGCCAGCTCCCTCGGGGATGAGCAGTTCTTC. It yields the protein CASSLGDEQFF.

The chain uses TRBV7-3 and TRBJ2-7; TRBD2 is a possible D gene (6 bases). Looked up from germline, CDR1 is SGHTA and CDR2 is FQGTGA. V lost 4 bases and J lost 6, with 13 bases in between. This CDR3 is 13 amino acids long. The CDR3 spells CASSSAGSGEQYF. The CDR3 coding sequence is TGTGCCAGCAGCTCTGCGGGGAGCGGCGAGCAGTACTTC.

This chain joins TRBV2 and TRBJ2-7; 7 bases match TRBD1. The CDR3 is made up of 12 amino acids. Per the germline V gene, CDR1 is SNHLY and CDR2 is FYNNEI. J gave up 7 bases and V 6 bases, and 6 bases lay outside the gene matches. The CDR3 region is CASRTGIGEQYF. Here the CDR3 DNA reads TGTGCCAGCAGGACAGGGATAGGGGAGCAGTACTTC.

This clonotype has only a few counts. The chain recombines TRBV27 with TRBJ2-7; 10 bases are shared with TRBD2. Losses at the gene ends were 5 bases for V and 4 bases for J; bases not matched to a gene: 8. Germline CDR1 is MNHEY and CDR2 is SMNVEV (reference sequence). CDR3 length: 15 amino acids. CDR3 DNA: TGTGCCAGCAGTATACTAGCGGGAAAATCTTACGAGCAGTACTTC. It translates to CASSILAGKSYEQYF.

The chain uses TRBV19 and TRBJ1-1, with D possibly being TRBD1 (5 bases). CDR1 and CDR2 from the germline V gene are LNHDA and SQIVND (reference sequence). The CDR3 is made up of 11 amino acids. The V and J ends lost 5 bases and 6 bases respectively, with 7 bases between them. The CDR3 region is CASSWGAEAFF. The CDR3 coding sequence is TGTGCCAGTAGTTGGGGGGCTGAAGCTTTCTTT.

This sequence joins TRBV12-3 or TRBV12-4 and TRBJ1-3; 12 bases agree with TRBD1. With V trimmed by 5 bases and J by 3 bases, 11 bases remained unmatched. CDR3 size: 18 residues. The CDR3 is CASSPGQGAQAIGNTIYF. The CDR3 nucleotides read TGTGCCAGCAGTCCGGGACAGGGGGCCCAGGCCATTGGAAACACCATATATTTT.

The gene calls are TRBV6-2 or TRBV6-3 and TRBJ1-3; 8 nucleotides line up with TRBD1. In germline, CDR1 is MNHEY, CDR2 SVGEGT. This CDR3 contains 17 residues. V trimming: 8 bases; J trimming: 0 bases; junction bases outside the gene matches: 12. The CDR3 loop is CASDTGGARYSGNTIYF. In DNA, the CDR3 is TGTGCCAGCGATACAGGGGGAGCACGGTACTCTGGAAACACCATATATTTT.

The V call is TRBV9, the J call TRBJ1-2, with no clear D. The germline CDR1 and CDR2 sequences are SGDLS and YYNGEE. The CDR3 consists of 15 residues. With 0 bases removed from V and 0 bases from J, the gap between germline ends came to 9 bases. The CDR3 sequence: CASSVGGLPNYGYTF. CDR3 bases: TGTGCCAGCAGCGTAGGTGGGCTCCCTAACTATGGCTACACCTTC. The full variable domain, with the rest looked up from reference TRBV9 and TRBJ1-2, is DSGVTQTPKHLITATGQRVTLRCSPRSGDLSVYWYQQSLDQGLQFLIQYYNGEERAKGNILERFSAQQFPDLHSELNLSSLELGDSALYFCASSVGGLPNYGYTFGSGTRLTVV.

Comments on this clonotype: A much more abundant neighbour one base away suggests this may be a read error. The rearrangement joins TRBV4-1 to TRBJ2-5, with TRBD1 as a possible D gene (5 bases). Trimming removed 3 bases at V and 5 bases at J, with 22 bases between. The length of the CDR3 is 17 residues. Germline values: CDR1 MGHRA, CDR2 YSYEKL. CDR3 sequence (DNA): TGCGCCAGCAGCCATTGGGCGAGTCCTGGGGCTTCGGAGACCCAGTACTTC. Translation: CASSHWASPGASETQYF.

The chain employs TRBV7-9 and TRBJ2-2; D could derive from TRBD1 or TRBD2 (5 bases each). Germline lookup yields CDR1 SEHNR and CDR2 FQNEAQ (reference sequence). The CDR3 extends over 11 amino acids. V was pared by 8 bases and J by 6 bases, with 7 bases between. This CDR3 reads CASWDAGELFF. The CDR3 DNA is TGTGCCAGCTGGGACGCCGGGGAGCTGTTTTTT. The full variable domain, completed using reference TRBV7-9 and TRBJ2-2, is DTGVSQNPRHKITKRGQNVTFRCDPISEHNRLYWYRQTLGQGPEFLTYFQNEAQLEKSRLLSDRFSAERPKGSFSTLEIQRTEQGDSAMYLCASWDAGELFFGEGSRLTVL.

This clonotype was counted at least ten times. The chain has TRBV20-1 and TRBJ2-2, with TRBD2 as a possible D gene (6 bases). The ends were cut back, 5 bases at V and 5 bases at J, with 12 bases in the middle. CDR3 size: 13 residues. Per germline, CDR1 DFQATT and CDR2 SNEGSKA (reference sequence). Here the CDR3 reads CSASISGTGELFF. In nucleotides, the CDR3 is TGCAGTGCTTCAATTAGCGGAACCGGGGAGCTGTTTTTT.

This chain's CDR3 is CATSREEGQPNTEAFF. In DNA form, the CDR3 reads TGTGCCACCAGCAGAGAAGAAGGGCAGCCGAACACTGAAGCTTTCTTT. This chain joins TRBV15 and TRBJ1-1; no definite D call. V was cut by 0 bases and J by 1 base, with 12 bases left in between. The CDR3 contains 16 residues. Germline V gene lookup returns CDR1 LNHNV and CDR2 YYDKDF (reference sequence). Variable domain in full (rest from reference TRBV15 and TRBJ1-1): DAMVIQNPRYQVTQFGKPVTLSCSQTLNHNVMYWYQQKSSQAPKLLFHYYDKDFNNEADTPDNFQSRRPNTSFCFLDIRSPGLGDTAMYLCATSREEGQPNTEAFFGQGTRLTVV.

On this clonotype: A read error may explain this, as a much larger clone is one base away. The chain combines TRBV6-1 with TRBJ1-5; tentative D call: TRBD1 (5 bases). The CDR3 is 15 amino acids. Germline-derived CDR1 and CDR2 are MNHNS and SASEGT. The germline V and J ends were trimmed by 1 base and 3 bases, with 10 bases remaining between them. CDR3 sequence (DNA): TGTGCCAGCAGTGAAGAGCCAGGGTCCAATCAGCCCCAGCATTTT. Residues: CASSEEPGSNQPQHF.

The chain recombines TRBV7-2 with TRBJ2-2; a weak D match, TRBD1 (5 bases). Trimming shortened V by 5 bases and J by 7 bases, and 11 bases separated the two germline ends. Germline V gives CDR1 SGHTA, CDR2 FQGNSA. The CDR3 has 13 amino acids. Here the CDR3 reads CASSAWGYGELFF. DNA of the CDR3: TGTGCCAGCAGCGCCTGGGGCTACGGGGAGCTGTTTTTT. Full variable domain (outside the CDR3, taken from reference TRBV7-2 and TRBJ2-2): GAGVSQSPSNKVTEKGKDVELRCDPISGHTALYWYRQSLGQGLEFLIYFQGNSAPDKSGLPSDRFSAERTGGSVSTLTIQRTQQEDSAVYLCASSAWGYGELFFGEGSRLTVL.

This clonotype was observed a few times. V is TRBV7-2 and J is TRBJ2-1; D not resolved. The CDR3 totals 13 residues. CDR1 is SGHTA, CDR2 FQGNSA, per germline. The V end was cut by 5 bases, the J end by 7 bases, with 12 bases between. The CDR3 here is CASSVQPGNEQFF. The CDR3 region has the DNA TGTGCCAGCAGCGTCCAGCCCGGGAATGAGCAGTTCTTC.

The table lists this clonotype with a few counts. The CDR3, as DNA: TGCGCCAGCAGCTGGGGACTAGCGGGAGGCCCCAGCTCCTACAATGAGCAGTTCTTC. It yields the protein CASSWGLAGGPSSYNEQFF. This chain links TRBV5-1 with TRBJ2-1; the match to TRBD2 covers 15 bases. The V gene end was trimmed by 3 bases and the J gene end by 0 bases; junction bases not matched to a gene: 7. Germline lookup yields CDR1 SGHRS and CDR2 YFSETQ. The CDR3 length is 19 residues.

In this sample, this clonotype turned up a few times. This chain connects TRBV27 to TRBJ2-7, with 7 bases lining up with TRBD1. CDR1 MNHEY and CDR2 SMNVEV come from the germline V gene (reference sequence). The junction had 8 bases not matched to a gene; V was cut back by 5 bases and J by 1 base. The CDR3 extends over 15 amino acids. The CDR3 loop reads CASSLTGTASYEQYF. The CDR3 DNA reads as TGTGCCAGCAGTCTAACCGGGACAGCTTCCTACGAGCAGTACTTC.

In this sample, this clonotype turned up a few times. A much larger clonotype is one base distant, so this may be a read error. The chain joins TRBV6-5 to TRBJ1-2, with no clear D. The CDR3 spans 13 residues. The germline V gene encodes CDR1 MNHEY and CDR2 SVGAGI. The CDR3 coding sequence is TGTGCCAGCAGTTACTCAGGGTCCGGTGGCTGCACCTTC. Amino acid sequence: CASSYSGSGGCTF.

This clonotype was seen a few times. A read error may produce the germline difference seen at one junction end. The chain uses TRBV15 and TRBJ2-7; unclear D gene. The CDR3 extends over 16 amino acids. Germline values: CDR1 LNHNV, CDR2 YYDKDF (reference sequence). DNA of the CDR3: TGTGCCACCAGCAGAGATGCCATGTTGGTCTCCAACGAGCAGTACTTC. Its translation: CATSRDAMLVSNEQYF.

V is TRBV20-1 and J is TRBJ1-1, with D unclear. Germline V gene lookup returns CDR1 DFQATT and CDR2 SNEGSKA (reference sequence). V dropped 3 bases and J dropped 2 bases, with 10 bases sitting between them. This CDR3 is built from 13 residues. CDR3 nucleotides: TGCAGTGCTAGTTGGGCCGCAAACACTGAAGCTTTCTTT. Protein: CSASWAANTEAFF.

This clonotype has at least ten counts. The V and J genes are TRBV7-9 and TRBJ1-1; D gene unclear. Germline V gene sequence: CDR1 SEHNR, CDR2 FQNEAQ (reference sequence). The V and J ends lost 6 bases and 2 bases respectively, with 16 bases between them. The CDR3 has 15 amino acids. The CDR3 DNA follows: TGTGCCAGCAGTTGGAGTTCAGAGGCTAACACTGAAGCTTTCTTT. Protein: CASSWSSEANTEAFF. The whole variable domain, remainder taken from reference TRBV7-9 and TRBJ1-1, is DTGVSQNPRHKITKRGQNVTFRCDPISEHNRLYWYRQTLGQGPEFLTYFQNEAQLEKSRLLSDRFSAERPKGSFSTLEIQRTEQGDSAMYLCASSWSSEANTEAFFGQGTRLTVV.